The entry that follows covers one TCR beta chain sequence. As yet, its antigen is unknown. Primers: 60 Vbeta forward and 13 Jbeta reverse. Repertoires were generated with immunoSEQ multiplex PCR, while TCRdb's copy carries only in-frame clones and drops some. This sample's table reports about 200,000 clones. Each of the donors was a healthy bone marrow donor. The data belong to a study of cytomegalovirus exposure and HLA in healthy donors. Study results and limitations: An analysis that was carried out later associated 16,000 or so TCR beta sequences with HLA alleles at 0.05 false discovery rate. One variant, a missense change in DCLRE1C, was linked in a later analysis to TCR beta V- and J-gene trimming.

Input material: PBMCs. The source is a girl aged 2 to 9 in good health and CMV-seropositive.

This chain's CDR3 is CASSRTGEQPQHF. CDR3 nucleotide sequence: TGTGCCAGCAGCCGGACAGGGGAGCAGCCCCAGCATTTT. V and J are TRBV6-5 and TRBJ1-5; the match to TRBD1 covers 9 bases. The CDR3 covers 13 residues. Trimming took 6 bases from V and 7 from J; bases not matched to a gene: 4. Germline V lookup: CDR1 MNHEY, CDR2 SVGAGI.